This T cell receptor (beta chain) originates from a study of cytomegalovirus exposure and HLA in healthy donors. General observations from the study: Immune exposure information comprised only CMV serostatus. In a later analysis, V- and J-gene trimming of beta chains associated with a DCLRE1C missense variant, replicated independently.

A note on this clone: Antigen specificity is unknown.

The PCR ran on 60 Vbeta and 13 Jbeta primers. The protocol was immunoSEQ multiplex PCR, while the TCRdb copy is restricted to in-frame clones and leaves out a portion. Seen here are about 120,000 clones, around 76% observed once, and the top ten hold around 12%. The V end was cut by 11 bases, the J end by 3 bases, with 10 bases between. CDR3 length equals 11 residues. Germline loops: CDR1 MNHNS, CDR2 SASEGT. This clonotype was obtained from a woman between 40 and 50 years old in good health and CMV-seropositive. This chain links TRBV6-1 with TRBJ1-2; tentative D call: TRBD1 (5 bases). The sequenced sample consisted of PBMCs. CDR3 loop: CAGAVYYGYTF. The CDR3 DNA sequence: TGTGCCGGGGCAGTTTACTATGGCTACACCTTC.